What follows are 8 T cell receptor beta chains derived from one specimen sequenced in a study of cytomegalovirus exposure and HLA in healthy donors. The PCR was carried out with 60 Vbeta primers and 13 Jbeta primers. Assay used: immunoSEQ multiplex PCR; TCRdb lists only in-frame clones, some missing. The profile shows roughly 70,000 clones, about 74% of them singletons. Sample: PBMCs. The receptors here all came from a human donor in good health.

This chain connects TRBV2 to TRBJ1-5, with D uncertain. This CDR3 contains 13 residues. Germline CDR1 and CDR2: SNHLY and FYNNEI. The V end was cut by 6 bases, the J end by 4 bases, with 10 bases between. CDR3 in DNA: TGTGCCAGCAGAGACGACGGGAATCAGCCCCAGCATTTT. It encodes CASRDDGNQPQHF.

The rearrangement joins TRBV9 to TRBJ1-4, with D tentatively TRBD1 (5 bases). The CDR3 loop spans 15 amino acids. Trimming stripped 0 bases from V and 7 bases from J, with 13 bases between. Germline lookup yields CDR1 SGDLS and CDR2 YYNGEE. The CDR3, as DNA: TGTGCCAGCAGCGTAGAGGTCAGCGGGGGTGAAAAACTGTTTTTT. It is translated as CASSVEVSGGEKLFF.

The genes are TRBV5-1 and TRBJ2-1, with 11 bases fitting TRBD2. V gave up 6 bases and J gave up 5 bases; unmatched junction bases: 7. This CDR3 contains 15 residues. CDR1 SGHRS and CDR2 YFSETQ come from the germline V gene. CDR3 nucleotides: TGCGCCAGCACCTCTACTAGCGGGAGTGACAATGAGCAGTTCTTC. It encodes CASTSTSGSDNEQFF. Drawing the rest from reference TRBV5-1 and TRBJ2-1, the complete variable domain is KAGVTQTPRYLIKTRGQQVTLSCSPISGHRSVSWYQQTPGQGLQFLFEYFSETQRNKGNFPGRFSGRQFSNSRSEMNVSTLELGDSALYLCASTSTSGSDNEQFFGPGTRLTVL.

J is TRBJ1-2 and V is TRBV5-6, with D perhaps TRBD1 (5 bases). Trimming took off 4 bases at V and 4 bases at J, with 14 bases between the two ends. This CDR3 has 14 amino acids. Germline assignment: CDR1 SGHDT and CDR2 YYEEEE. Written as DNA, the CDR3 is TGTGCCAGCAGCCAAGATTACAGGTTCTATGGCTACACCTTC. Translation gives CASSQDYRFYGYTF.

CDR3 in DNA: TGTGCCAGCAGCCTGGGGGGGCCTGGGGCCAACGTCCTGACTTTC. Translating gives CASSLGGPGANVLTF. This rearrangement joins TRBV7-2 to TRBJ2-6; D is perhaps TRBD2 (7 bases). V gave up 5 bases and J gave up 2 bases, with 10 bases separating them. The germline V gene has CDR1 SGHTA and CDR2 FQGNSA. CDR3 length equals 15 residues.

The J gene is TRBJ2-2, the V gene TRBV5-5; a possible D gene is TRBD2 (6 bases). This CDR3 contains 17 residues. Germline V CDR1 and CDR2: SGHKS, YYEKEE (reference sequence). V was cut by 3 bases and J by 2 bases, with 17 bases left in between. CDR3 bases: TGTGCCAGCAGCTCTACGCCTCTGGCGGGAAACACCGGGGAGCTGTTTTTT. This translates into CASSSTPLAGNTGELFF.

DNA for the CDR3: TGTGCCAGTAGTACCCGGGACAACCCTGAAGCTTTCTTT. Translation: CASSTRDNPEAFF. The chain links TRBV19 to TRBJ1-1, with D tentatively TRBD1 (6 bases). The V and J ends lost 4 bases and 6 bases respectively, with 12 bases between them. The CDR3 extends over 13 amino acids. Germline V lookup: CDR1 LNHDA, CDR2 SQIVND (reference sequence).

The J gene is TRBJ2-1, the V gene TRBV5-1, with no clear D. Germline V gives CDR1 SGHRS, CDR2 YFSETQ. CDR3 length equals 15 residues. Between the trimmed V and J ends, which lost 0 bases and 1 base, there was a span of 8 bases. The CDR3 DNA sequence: TGCGCCAGCAGCTTGGGAGACTTTTCCTACAATGAGCAGTTCTTC. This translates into CASSLGDFSYNEQFF.